The present T cell receptor beta chain was sequenced within a study of blood T cells in healthy people across ages. Whole-study findings and limits: Estimated diversity across one million T cells was deemed an underestimate. Per million T cells, the diversity of TCR beta decreased roughly linearly as age advanced.

Together with a sample-barcoded 5' primer, a J-beta primer mix was included in a second PCR lasting about 7 to 12 cycles. TCRdb recomputed calls from the 5' RACE reads with MiXCR, one row per CDR3 protein. Of over a million distinct CDR3 sequences in the sample, 42% were seen once. PBMCs were isolated at a quantity of at least 6 million per sample. The CDR3 sequence is 16 residues long. Trimming cost V 4 bases and J 12 bases; bases outside gene matches: 13. Regarding this clonotype: Its antigen is undetermined.

The source is a young woman in good health. The chain uses TRBV12-3 or TRBV12-4 and TRBJ2-1, with TRBD2 matching 12 bases. The source material was blood. In nucleotides, the CDR3 is TGTGCCAGCAGTTCCGGCAGGCTAGCGGGAGGGCCCGGGCAGTTCTTC. Translated: CASSSGRLAGGPGQFF.